The sample holds a few counts of the clone carrying this T cell receptor (beta chain). Its specificity is not known. The method was immunoSEQ multiplex PCR; TCRdb's version includes in-frame clones alone and lacks a portion of them. Here the sample spans some 4,200 clones, under 85% being singletons. This entry is derived from a study of high-grade serous ovarian cancer treatment subgroups. At the level of the study: Samples averaged approximately 14,000 reads and some 7,500 unique TCR beta rearrangements.

The CDR3 is 14 amino acids. The germline V gene has CDR1 MNHEY and CDR2 SMNVEV (reference sequence). Trimming took 8 bases from V and 6 from J, leaving 20 bases between them. The tumor samples were collected prior to definitive surgery or chemotherapy. The study, taken as a whole, reports: Without spatial data, bulk sequencing limits insight into HGSC tumor diversity. Higher neoantigen levels went with greater TCR clonal relatedness. Repertoire similarity ranged about 0.11 to 0.8 between tumors of one patient.

Material: tumor tissue. This sequence joins TRBV27 and TRBJ2-7, with D possibly TRBD2 on 7 matching bases. This clonotype was sampled from a human donor with high-grade serous ovarian cancer. This CDR3 reads CASSPTRGGGEQYF. The CDR3 DNA sequence: TGTGCCAGCTCACCAACTAGGGGGGGTGGCGAGCAGTACTTC.